This record looks at one T cell receptor (beta chain) sequence and its context. Its antigen is currently unknown. Researchers took RNA transcripts and amplified the TCR beta CDR3 regions from them. The primer set for the first-round RT-PCR of the TCR CDR3 was HTBI. Each CDR3 protein gets one entry after TCRdb re-called the multiplex PCR reads with MiXCR. The sample carries under 500,000 distinct CDR3 sequences, roughly an eighth recorded once. The germline V gene encodes CDR1 SGHTS and CDR2 YDEGEE. The length of the CDR3 is 15 residues. The V and J ends lost 1 base and 5 bases respectively, with 13 bases between them. The sample originates from a study of T cells in Graves' hyperthyroidism and ophthalmopathy. Findings and caveats of the study: Classification by a 13 V-J model distinguished ophthalmopathy from stable hyperthyroidism.

Sequenced material: blood. The TCR sequence derives from a man aged 45 to 65 with Graves' ophthalmopathy. The V gene is TRBV5-8, the J gene TRBJ2-4; D assignment may be TRBD1 or TRBD2 (5 bases each). CDR3 loop: CASSLTGTPQNIQYF. CDR3 sequence (DNA): TGTGCCAGCAGCTTGACCGGGACCCCCCAAAACATTCAGTACTTC.